The next 17 T cell receptor beta chains were all read from a single sample in a study of T-cell reconstitution after alpha-beta-depleted transplantation in children. Unique molecular identifiers were used in preparing the TCRbeta library. One entry per CDR3 protein results from TCRdb running MiXCR on the PCR reads. Of fewer than 550,000 distinct CDR3 sequences listed, roughly an eighth were seen once; the top ten hold 12% to 15%. Sequencing used PBMCs, mostly from graft donor cells, obtained 180 days after TCRalphabeta/CD19-depleted stem cell transplant. Source of these receptors: a female patient under 10 years old who had a stem cell transplant for aplastic anemia, so the T cells may come from the graft donor.

In this sample, this clonotype turned up a few times. The chain has TRBV2 and TRBJ1-4, with a possible D match to TRBD1 (5 bases). CDR3 length: 14 residues. Germline V CDR1 and CDR2: SNHLY, FYNNEI. Deletions cut 2 bases from V and 3 bases from J, with 7 bases between. The chain's CDR3 is CASSEKGSNEKLFF. The CDR3 DNA follows: TGTGCCAGCAGTGAAAAGGGGTCTAATGAAAAACTGTTTTTT. Variable domain in full (rest from reference TRBV2 and TRBJ1-4): EPEVTQTPSHQVTQMGQEVILRCVPISNHLYFYWYRQILGQKVEFLVSFYNNEISEKSEIFDDQFSVERPDGSNFTLKIRSTKLEDSAMYFCASSEKGSNEKLFFGSGTQLSVL.

This clonotype occurred many times. The CDR3 sequence: CATSRDWPGQGQTQYF. The CDR3 DNA is TGTGCCACCAGCAGAGATTGGCCGGGACAGGGCCAGACCCAGTACTTC. The rearrangement links TRBV15 to TRBJ2-5; TRBD1 matches 9 bases. Germline V gene lookup returns CDR1 LNHNV and CDR2 YYDKDF (reference sequence). V gave up 0 bases and J gave up 6 bases; unmatched junction bases: 8. The CDR3 totals 16 residues.

This chain links TRBV14 with TRBJ2-4; 9 positions match TRBD1. The germline V gene encodes CDR1 SGHDN and CDR2 FVKESK. This CDR3 region has 16 residues. V lost 3 bases and J lost 3; bases outside the gene matches: 6. CDR3 residues: CASSQLTGGFKNIQYF. Here the CDR3 DNA reads TGTGCCAGCAGCCAGCTAACAGGGGGCTTCAAAAACATTCAGTACTTC.

V is TRBV27 and J is TRBJ2-5; 13 bases line up with TRBD2. Germline V CDR1 and CDR2: MNHEY, SMNVEV (reference sequence). This CDR3 comprises 17 residues. J lost 1 base, V lost 0 bases, and 2 bases had no gene match. The CDR3 protein is CASSLSGTSGIQETQYF. Written as DNA, the CDR3 is TGTGCCAGCAGTTTATCAGGGACTAGCGGGATCCAAGAGACCCAGTACTTC.

The V call is TRBV30, the J call TRBJ2-1; TRBD2 matches at 11 bases. With V trimmed by 3 bases and J by 0 bases, 7 bases remained unmatched. The CDR3 sequence is 17 residues long. Germline-derived CDR1 and CDR2 are GTSNPN and SVGIG (reference sequence). The CDR3 nucleotides are TGTGCCTGGAGGGGGACTAGCGGCAGTAGCTCCTACAATGAGCAGTTCTTC. As protein: CAWRGTSGSSSYNEQFF.

The J gene is TRBJ2-7, the V gene TRBV27; 7 bases agree with TRBD1. The CDR3 sequence is 14 residues long. V shed 3 bases and J 5 bases; nucleotides not matched to a gene: 7. CDR1 is MNHEY, CDR2 SMNVEV, per germline (reference sequence). The CDR3 reads CASSFIDRVDEQYV. CDR3 coding DNA: TGTGCCAGCAGTTTTATCGACAGGGTAGACGAGCAGTACGTC.

In its sample, this clonotype was seen many times. This rearrangement joins TRBV4-3 to TRBJ1-1, with D possibly being TRBD1 (5 bases). The CDR3 is 14 amino acids. V dropped 4 bases and J dropped 1 base, with 10 bases sitting between them. Germline V gene lookup returns CDR1 LGHNA and CDR2 YSLEER. DNA for the CDR3: TGCGCCAGCAGCCCAACAACAGGGAACACTGAAGCTTTCTTT. This sequence encodes CASSPTTGNTEAFF.

This clonotype was detected many times. The V call is TRBV6-5, the J call TRBJ1-1; TRBD1 matches at 7 bases. Trimming at V came to 2 bases and at J to 4 bases, leaving 4 bases not matched to a gene. The CDR3 length is 14 residues. The germline gives CDR1 MNHEY, CDR2 SVGAGI. CDR3 sequence reads: CASSYDRVVTEAFF. The CDR3 coding sequence is TGTGCCAGCAGTTACGACAGGGTAGTCACTGAAGCTTTCTTT.

V and J are TRBV15 and TRBJ2-1; tentatively, D is TRBD2 (5 bases). The CDR3 runs 15 residues. The V gene's germline CDR1 is LNHNV and CDR2 YYDKDF (reference sequence). V was shortened by 4 bases and J by 5 bases, with 15 bases between the two germline ends. The CDR3 DNA sequence: TGTGCCACCAGCAAAGGTGCAACGGAGGACAATGAGCAGTTCTTC. It specifies CATSKGATEDNEQFF.

This clonotype was seen ten or more times. The genes are TRBV9 and TRBJ1-5, with 7 bases identical to TRBD1. Germline V gene data show CDR1 as SGDLS and CDR2 as YYNGEE. V lost 2 bases, J lost 4 bases, and 12 bases stayed unmatched. This CDR3 is built from 17 residues. CDR3 protein: CASSVPTGFLRNQPQHF. For the CDR3, the DNA is TGTGCCAGCAGCGTCCCGACAGGGTTCCTTAGGAATCAGCCCCAGCATTTT.

This clonotype was recorded a few times. The gene calls are TRBV5-1 and TRBJ2-3; 12 bases map to TRBD2. Germline V gives CDR1 SGHRS, CDR2 YFSETQ. This CDR3 has 16 residues. V shed 1 base, J shed 8 bases, and the junction held 8 bases outside the gene matches. The CDR3 DNA follows: TGCGCCAGCAGCTTGCGTCTAGCGGGAGGGCCCAGTACGCAGTATTTT. Its protein product is CASSLRLAGGPSTQYF.

The rearrangement joins TRBV7-8 to TRBJ2-7, with a tentative D call TRBD1 (5 bases). The CDR3 totals 15 residues. Germline V gene sequence: CDR1 SGHVS, CDR2 FQNEAQ. V shed 1 base and J shed 3 bases, with 13 bases lying between them. DNA for the CDR3: TGTGCCAGCAGCTTAGAAGCAGGGTGGGACTACGAGCAGTACGTC. Translating gives CASSLEAGWDYEQYV.

This clonotype was seen ten or more times. The chain is built from TRBV21-1 and TRBJ1-5; TRBD1, the D gene given by the table, was not confirmed from the DNA. TRBV21-1 is a listed pseudogene. The CDR3 has 16 amino acids. In DNA form, the CDR3 reads TGTGCCAGCAGCAAATCCGTCGGGACACAGAATCAGCCCCAGCATTTT. Protein sequence: CASSKSVGTQNQPQHF.

This clonotype was seen only a few times. V gene TRBV11-2 combines with J gene TRBJ2-5; D is unresolved. V lost 3 bases to trimming and J lost 1 base, with 3 bases between them. Germline V gene sequence: CDR1 SGHAT, CDR2 FQNNGV. The CDR3 is made up of 12 amino acids. CDR3 nucleotide sequence: TGTGCCAGCAGCTTTGTCCAAGAGACCCAGTACTTC. This encodes CASSFVQETQYF.

The sample holds a few counts of this clonotype. The rearrangement joins TRBV6-4 to TRBJ2-2, with 12 bases that match TRBD1. V lost 8 bases and J lost 4; bases outside the gene matches: 5. This CDR3 is 15 amino acids long. CDR1 is MRHNA, CDR2 SNTAGT, per germline. CDR3 coding DNA: TGTGCCAGCCGGGACAGGGGGCTCGGCACCGGGGAGCTGTTTTTT. Translating gives CASRDRGLGTGELFF.

This clonotype has just a few counts. J is TRBJ2-1 and V is TRBV28; D is unclear. The CDR3 loop spans 11 amino acids. The germline V gene encodes CDR1 MDHEN and CDR2 SYDVKM. CDR3 coding DNA: TGTGTCACTACGGGCCGCAATGAGCAGTTCTTC. It encodes CVTTGRNEQFF.

V is TRBV6-1 and J is TRBJ2-3; the D gene is possibly TRBD2 (6 bases). V lost 6 bases, J lost 1 base, and 20 bases lay in between. The CDR3 is 17 residues long. In germline, CDR1 is MNHNS, CDR2 SASEGT. The CDR3 spells CASRDPRRGAGTDTQYF. In DNA form, the CDR3 reads TGTGCCAGCAGAGACCCTCGGCGGGGCGCCGGCACAGATACGCAGTATTTT.